These T cell receptor beta chains were read from a single sample in a study of T cells after yellow fever vaccination. Each CDR3 protein gets one entry after TCRdb re-called the 5' RACE reads with MiXCR. The table records under 200,000 distinct CDR3 sequences, approximately 9.9% of them present only once. Sequences were derived from CD8+ T cells sorted from PBMCs, sampled 15 days after the yellow fever booster vaccination. The receptors were sampled from a man between 18 and 35 years old who received the YFV17D yellow fever vaccine. Both conserved end residues are part of each CDR3. D genes are given only for firm matches. Part of the rows lack a size; the others show once, few, many or a class for expanded clones.

clone_size d_call j_call v_call cdr3_nt cdr3_aa
NA NA TRBJ1-1 TRBV7-6 TGTGCCAGCCGCAAAGATTTGAACACTGAAGCTTTCTTT CASRKDLNTEAFF
few TRBD1 TRBJ2-2 TRBV6-6 TGTGCCAGCAGTTACTCGTTACAGGGGGCGACCGGGGAGCTGTTTTTT CASSYSLQGATGELFF
many TRBD2 TRBJ2-5 TRBV6-4 TGTGCCAGCAGCGAGACTAGCGAAGAGACCCAGTACTTC CASSETSEETQYF
few TRBD1 TRBJ1-2 TRBV19 TGTGCCAGTACCACGGGACAGGGGCTCCTTAGCTATGGCTACACCTTC CASTTGQGLLSYGYTF
few TRBD1 TRBJ2-1 TRBV25-1 TGTGCCAGCAGTGATCGACAGGGTTACTACAATGAGCAGTTCTTC CASSDRQGYYNEQFF
few NA TRBJ2-7 TRBV7-9 TGTGCCAGCAGCTCCTCAATCGATAGGGGGGCGGGGATACTCGAGCAGTACTTC CASSSSIDRGAGILEQYF
NA NA TRBJ2-3 TRBV7-3 TGTGCCAGCAGCACCTCCGGGGGCCTCACAGATACGCAGTATTTT CASSTSGGLTDTQYF
few NA TRBJ2-7 TRBV29-1 TGCAGCGTGGAGATTTCCTACGAGCAGTACTTC CSVEISYEQYF
NA TRBD2 TRBJ2-3 TRBV7-9 TGTGCCAGCAGCTTATCAAAGACTAGCGGGGGTACGCAGTATTTT CASSLSKTSGGTQYF
few NA TRBJ2-7 TRBV5-1 TGCGCCAGCAGCCTGGGTTGGGGGGACTACGAGCAGTACTTC CASSLGWGDYEQYF
NA TRBD1 TRBJ1-1 TRBV6-6 TGTGCCAGCAGTTCGATGGGGACAGGGAGGACTGAAGCTTTCTTT CASSSMGTGRTEAFF
few NA TRBJ2-6 TRBV2 TGTGCCAGCGAAGGGTGGGCAGGGAAGAGCTCTGGGGCCAACGTCCTGACTTTC CASEGWAGKSSGANVLTF
few TRBD1 TRBJ2-3 TRBV4-3 TGCGCCAGCAGCCAAGAAGATGGGGGACAGGGGGCGCCAGGAGATACGCAGTATTTT CASSQEDGGQGAPGDTQYF
few NA TRBJ2-3 TRBV27 TGTGCCAGCAGTGTGTCCCGGGTCAAGGCGCAGTATTTT CASSVSRVKAQYF
many TRBD2 TRBJ2-1 TRBV29-1 TGCAGCGTCCCCGGGGGGGCACGTTACAATGAGCAGTTCTTC CSVPGGARYNEQFF
many TRBD1 TRBJ1-2 TRBV27 TGTGCCAGCAGTCCCCGACAGGGGCCGGTCTATGGCTACACCTTC CASSPRQGPVYGYTF
few TRBD2 TRBJ2-1 TRBV19 TGTGCCGCAAATAGCGGGGGGGGCTACAATGAGCAGTTCTTC CAANSGGGYNEQFF
many NA TRBJ1-5 TRBV7-2 TGTGCCAGCAGCTTGGACGGCAATCAGCCCCAGCATTTT CASSLDGNQPQHF
NA TRBD1 TRBJ2-1 TRBV2 TGTGCCAGCAGCCCAGAACCGGGACAGGTTTACAATGAGCAGTTCTTC CASSPEPGQVYNEQFF
few TRBD1 TRBJ2-3 TRBV28 TGTGCCAGCAGTTACCCCCCGGGACAGGTTTTTACGCAGTATTTT CASSYPPGQVFTQYF